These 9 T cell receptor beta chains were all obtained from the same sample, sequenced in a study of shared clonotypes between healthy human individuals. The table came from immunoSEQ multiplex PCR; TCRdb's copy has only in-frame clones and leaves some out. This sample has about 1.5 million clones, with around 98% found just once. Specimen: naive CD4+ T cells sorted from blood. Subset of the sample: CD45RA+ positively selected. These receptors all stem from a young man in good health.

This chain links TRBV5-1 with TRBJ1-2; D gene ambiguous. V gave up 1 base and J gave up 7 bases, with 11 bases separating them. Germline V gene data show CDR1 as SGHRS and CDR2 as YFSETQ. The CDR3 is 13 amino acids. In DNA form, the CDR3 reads TGCGCCAGCAGCTTGAGCCGGGCGAGTGGCTACACCTTC. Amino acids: CASSLSRASGYTF.

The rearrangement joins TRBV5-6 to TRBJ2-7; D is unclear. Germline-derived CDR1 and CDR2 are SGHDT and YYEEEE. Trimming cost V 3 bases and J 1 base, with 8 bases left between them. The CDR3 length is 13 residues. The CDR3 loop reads CASSSPWSYEQYF. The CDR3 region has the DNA TGTGCCAGCAGCTCCCCGTGGTCCTACGAGCAGTACTTC. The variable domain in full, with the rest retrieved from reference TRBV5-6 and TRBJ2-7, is DAGVTQSPTHLIKTRGQQVTLRCSPKSGHDTVSWYQQALGQGPQFIFQYYEEEERQRGNFPDRFSGHQFPNYSSELNVNALLLGDSALYLCASSSPWSYEQYFGPGTRLTVT.

The CDR3 DNA is TGCGCCAGCAGCTCTCAGGCAGGTTGGGGAACTATTGGCTACACCTTC. This encodes CASSSQAGWGTIGYTF. This chain links TRBV5-1 with TRBJ1-2, with no clear D. With 3 bases removed from V and 7 bases from J, the gap between germline ends came to 22 bases. Germline assignment: CDR1 SGHRS and CDR2 YFSETQ. This CDR3 contains 16 residues.

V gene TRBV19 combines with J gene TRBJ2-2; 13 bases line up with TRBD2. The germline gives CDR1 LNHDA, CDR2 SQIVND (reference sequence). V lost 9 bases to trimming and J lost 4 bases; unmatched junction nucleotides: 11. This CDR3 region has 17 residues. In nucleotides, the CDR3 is TGTGCCAGCAAAAGGGGGACTAGCGGGACGGTCACCGGGGAGCTGTTTTTT. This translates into CASKRGTSGTVTGELFF.

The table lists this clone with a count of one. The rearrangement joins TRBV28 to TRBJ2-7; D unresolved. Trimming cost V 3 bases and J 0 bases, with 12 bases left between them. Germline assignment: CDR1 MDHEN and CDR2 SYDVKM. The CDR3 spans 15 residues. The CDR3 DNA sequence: TGTGCCAGCAGTTTTACCGACCGTCTCTCCTACGAGCAGTACTTC. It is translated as CASSFTDRLSYEQYF.

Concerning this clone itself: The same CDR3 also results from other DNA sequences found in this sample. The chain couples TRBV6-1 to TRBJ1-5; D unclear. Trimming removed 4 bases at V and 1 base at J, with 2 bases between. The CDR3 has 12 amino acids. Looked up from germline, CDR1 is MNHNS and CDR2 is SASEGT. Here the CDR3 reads CASSGSNQPQHF. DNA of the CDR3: TGTGCCAGCAGTGGAAGCAATCAGCCCCAGCATTTT.

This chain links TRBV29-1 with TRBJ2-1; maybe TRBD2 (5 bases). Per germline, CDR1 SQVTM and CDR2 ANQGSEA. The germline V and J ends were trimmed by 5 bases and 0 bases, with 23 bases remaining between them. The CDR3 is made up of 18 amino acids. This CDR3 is CSVLMGRSGPSSYNEQFF. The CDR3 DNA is TGCAGCGTTTTGATGGGCCGAAGCGGCCCCAGCTCCTACAATGAGCAGTTCTTC.

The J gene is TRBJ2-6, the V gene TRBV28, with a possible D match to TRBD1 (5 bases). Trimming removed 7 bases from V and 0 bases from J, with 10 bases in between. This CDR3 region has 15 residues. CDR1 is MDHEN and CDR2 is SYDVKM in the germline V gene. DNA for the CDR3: TGTGCCAGCAAACGACAGCTCTCTGGGGCCAACGTCCTGACTTTC. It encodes CASKRQLSGANVLTF. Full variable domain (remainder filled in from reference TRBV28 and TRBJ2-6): DVKVTQSSRYLVKRTGEKVFLECVQDMDHENMFWYRQDPGLGLRLIYFSYDVKMKEKGDIPEGYSVSREKKERFSLILESASTNQTSMYLCASKRQLSGANVLTFGAGSRLTVL.

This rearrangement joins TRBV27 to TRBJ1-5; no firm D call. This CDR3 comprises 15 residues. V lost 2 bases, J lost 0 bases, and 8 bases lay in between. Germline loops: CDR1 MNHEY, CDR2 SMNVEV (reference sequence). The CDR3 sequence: CASSLNKDSNQPQHF. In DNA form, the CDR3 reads TGTGCCAGCAGTTTAAATAAGGATAGCAATCAGCCCCAGCATTTT.